The 8 T cell receptor beta chains listed next were all sequenced from one sample in a study of shared clonotypes between healthy human individuals. Using immunoSEQ multiplex PCR, the repertoire was profiled, and TCRdb retains in-frame clones only, with some absent. The sample lists 2 million to 2.5 million clones; approximately 90% were seen once. Sequencing was done on a sample of naive CD4+ T cells from PBMCs. Indicated subset: CD45RA+ positively selected. Every receptor here comes from a man younger than 35 in good health. Some clones in this sample may be carry-over from other donors' samples.

The rearrangement uses TRBV28 and TRBJ2-2, with 11 bases lining up with TRBD1. With V trimmed by 6 bases and J by 4 bases, 10 bases remained unmatched. Germline V gene data show CDR1 as MDHEN and CDR2 as SYDVKM. The CDR3 runs 17 residues. The CDR3 region has the DNA TGTGCCAGCAGCCCTCCGACGGGACAGGGGGGCACCGGGGAGCTGTTTTTT. Its protein product is CASSPPTGQGGTGELFF.

V is TRBV7-6 and J is TRBJ2-1; 9 nucleotides align to TRBD2. The germline V gene encodes CDR1 SGHVS and CDR2 FNYEAQ. The V and J ends lost 2 bases and 10 bases, in that order; junction bases with no gene match: 3. The CDR3 spans 13 residues. The CDR3 bases are TGTGCCAGCAGCTTAAACGCGGGAGGGGAGCAGTTCTTC. Its translation: CASSLNAGGEQFF.

The chain recombines TRBV10-1 with TRBJ1-4; perhaps TRBD1 as D (5 bases). This CDR3 is 19 amino acids long. Per the germline V gene, CDR1 is WNHNN and CDR2 is SYGVQD (reference sequence). V was clipped by 2 bases and J by 2 bases, with 21 bases between them. As DNA, the CDR3 is TGCGCCAGCAGTGAGCGGAGGGGCCCCCCATTGCTGACTAATGAAAAACTGTTTTTT. Its protein is CASSERRGPPLLTNEKLFF.

The V and J genes are TRBV5-1 and TRBJ1-2; D is perhaps TRBD1 (6 bases). The ends were cut back, 5 bases at V and 2 bases at J, with 16 bases in the middle. This CDR3 spans 15 amino acids. The germline gives CDR1 SGHRS, CDR2 YFSETQ. The CDR3 coding sequence is TGCGCCAGCAGAGACGGACAGCTCCGAAACTATGGCTACACCTTC. Translating gives CASRDGQLRNYGYTF.

The chain joins TRBV29-1 to TRBJ2-3, with unresolved D. V was pared by 5 bases and J by 2 bases, with 11 bases between. The CDR3 length is 13 residues. Germline lookup yields CDR1 SQVTM and CDR2 ANQGSEA. The CDR3 DNA follows: TGCAGCGTTCTTAAGGGCTACACAGATACGCAGTATTTT. It is translated as CSVLKGYTDTQYF.

The V and J genes are TRBV19 and TRBJ2-7; 13 bases match TRBD2. The germline CDR1 and CDR2 sequences are LNHDA and SQIVND (reference sequence). The CDR3 loop spans 17 amino acids. The V gene end was trimmed by 1 base and the J gene end by 6 bases; junction bases not matched to a gene: 9. CDR3 sequence (DNA): TGTGCCAGTAGTATAGGAAGGACTAGCGGGAGATCGGGCGAGCAGTACTTC. Its translation: CASSIGRTSGRSGEQYF.

V gene TRBV13 combines with J gene TRBJ2-2; weak D call: TRBD2 (6 bases). CDR3 length equals 16 residues. CDR1 and CDR2 from the germline V gene are PRHDT and FYEKMQ (reference sequence). Trimming pared 2 bases from V and 5 bases from J, leaving 15 bases between. CDR3 bases: TGTGCCAGCAGCTTAAGGAGACTAGGGTGGACCGGGGAGCTGTTTTTT. This codes for CASSLRRLGWTGELFF.

The chain is built from TRBV28 and TRBJ1-1; possible D gene TRBD1, 5 bases. Germline loops: CDR1 MDHEN, CDR2 SYDVKM. The CDR3 is made up of 13 amino acids. Trimming removed 6 bases from V and 0 bases from J, with 8 bases in between. In DNA form, the CDR3 reads TGTGCCAGCAGGGGGCCATTGAACACTGAAGCTTTCTTT. It codes for CASRGPLNTEAFF. The full variable domain, in which reference TRBV28 and TRBJ1-1 provide the parts outside the CDR3, is DVKVTQSSRYLVKRTGEKVFLECVQDMDHENMFWYRQDPGLGLRLIYFSYDVKMKEKGDIPEGYSVSREKKERFSLILESASTNQTSMYLCASRGPLNTEAFFGQGTRLTVV.